A selection of T cell receptor beta chains follows, all from one sample in a study of memory CD4+ T cells and cytomegalovirus serostatus. Clones were sequenced by immunoSEQ multiplex PCR, and TCRdb holds only the in-frame ones, with some missing. The table has around 40,000 clones, 75% to 80% seen once. The sample taken for sequencing was memory CD4+ T cells from blood. Receptor source: an adult in good health and CMV-seronegative. Each CDR3 is given with its conserved first and last residue. A D gene is named only where the DNA matches it firmly. Expanded clones get a size class; other rows say once, few or many, or leave the size out.

V	length	size	D	J	DNA	CDR3
TRBV29-1	14	-	-	TRBJ1-4	TGCAGCGGCTCCCAGGGGTCAACTAATGAAAAACTGTTTTTT	CSGSQGSTNEKLFF
TRBV20-1	10	few	TRBD2	TRBJ2-3	TGCAGTGCCGCCGGGACTAGCGTTCATTTT	CSAAGTSVHF
TRBV5-5	18	-	-	TRBJ1-1	TGTGCCAGCAGCCTAACAACAGGGTCACACCATATGAACACTGAAGCTTTCTTT	CASSLTTGSHHMNTEAFF
TRBV19	14	-	-	TRBJ1-6	TGTGCCAGTAGTATACGGGACGGCCAACGAGTCCTCCACTTT	CASSIRDGQRVLHF
TRBV28	17	-	-	TRBJ1-4	TGTGCCAGCACCCCCCCCGGCCTATGGTCAACTAATGAAAAACTGTTTTTT	CASTPPGLWSTNEKLFF
TRBV19	17	-	-	TRBJ1-2	TGTGCCAGTAGTATAGATGCCCCGTCGACAGGATACTATGGCTACACCTTC	CASSIDAPSTGYYGYTF
TRBV6-6	14	-	TRBD2	TRBJ2-1	TGTGCCAGCAGCACCGGGACTAGCACCAATCAGCAGTTCTTC	CASSTGTSTNQQFF
TRBV30	18	-	-	TRBJ1-1	TGTGCCTGGAGGAACACAGCGTGGGGGCTGGTCATGAACACTGAAGCTTTCTTT	CAWRNTAWGLVMNTEAFF
TRBV5-8	15	-	-	TRBJ1-3	TGTGCCAGCAGCCCCGGGGGGACCTCTGGAAACACCATATATTTT	CASSPGGTSGNTIYF
TRBV7-9	15	medium-sized	-	TRBJ1-5	TGTGCCAGCAGCCATCGGGACACTAGCAATCAGCCCCAGCATTTT	CASSHRDTSNQPQHF
TRBV5-6	16	-	TRBD2	TRBJ2-1	TGTGCCAGCAGCTTGGCCTGGTCTAGCGGGGAGGCTGAGCAGTTCTTC	CASSLAWSSGEAEQFF
TRBV9	15	once	TRBD1	TRBJ2-2	TGTGCCAGCAGCGTACGGACAGGGGAGACCGGGGAGCTGTTTTTT	CASSVRTGETGELFF
TRBV4-1	14	-	-	TRBJ1-2	TGCGCCAGCAGCTCCCCAGGCAGGGGTATTGGCTACACCTTC	CASSSPGRGIGYTF
TRBV6-6	15	-	-	TRBJ2-7	TGTGCCAGCAGGGACACGGGGGTAACCTCCTACGAGCAGTACTTC	CASRDTGVTSYEQYF
TRBV9	15	-	TRBD2	TRBJ2-3	TGTGCCAGCAGCGTAGACCGGGGGGGCACAGATACGCAGTATTTT	CASSVDRGGTDTQYF
TRBV10-1	15	-	TRBD1	TRBJ1-6	TGCGCCAGCAGTGCGAACGGACAGGGAAATTCACCCCTCCACTTT	CASSANGQGNSPLHF
TRBV9	18	once	-	TRBJ2-5	TGTGCCAGCAGCAAAGCCGGTACAGGTCGCAGACTCCAAGAGACCCAGTACTTC	CASSKAGTGRRLQETQYF
TRBV7-3	15	-	-	TRBJ2-1	TGTGCCAGCAGCCCAGGGCCAGACAGGCTCAATGAGCAGTTCTTC	CASSPGPDRLNEQFF
TRBV11-2	11	few	-	TRBJ2-5	TGTGCCAGCAGCTGGGGAGAGACCCAGTACTTC	CASSWGETQYF
TRBV6-1	16	once	TRBD1	TRBJ1-4	TGTGCCAGCAGTGCGTCCTTGGACAGGAGTAATGAAAAACTGTTTTTT	CASSASLDRSNEKLFF
TRBV11-3	19	-	TRBD2	TRBJ2-5	TGTGCCAGCAGCTTAACTCTTGTTCCCGGGACTAGCTCCCAAGAGACCCAGTACTTC	CASSLTLVPGTSSQETQYF
TRBV25-1	12	-	-	TRBJ1-5	TGTGCCAGCAGAGACGGGGATCAGCCCCAGCATTTT	CASRDGDQPQHF
TRBV30	14	-	-	TRBJ1-2	TGTGCCTGGAGTCGGGCAGGGGCAAACTATGGCTACACCTTC	CAWSRAGANYGYTF
TRBV14	13	medium-sized	-	TRBJ1-6	TGTGCCAGCAGCCAAGATTTGAATTCACCCCTCCACTTT	CASSQDLNSPLHF
TRBV7-2	14	-	-	TRBJ2-7	TGTGCCAGCAGCATTACTGGGGGGCTCAGCGAGCAGTACTTC	CASSITGGLSEQYF
TRBV12-5	17	-	-	TRBJ1-2	TGTGCTAGTGGTGCCTCCCTAGGCATAAATTCCCCTGGTGGCTACACCTTC	CASGASLGINSPGGYTF
TRBV21-1	12	-	-	TRBJ1-4	TGTGCCAGCAGCAAAGTGGACTGGAAGCGACCCTTT	CASSKVDWKRPF
TRBV30	15	-	-	TRBJ2-4	TGTGCCTGGAGTCGGTCCTTAGGTGCCAAAAACATTCAGTACTTC	CAWSRSLGAKNIQYF
TRBV11-2	15	-	-	TRBJ1-1	TGTGCCAGCAGCTTAGAGGGGGGACGGAACACTGAAGCTTTCTTT	CASSLEGGRNTEAFF
TRBV7-9	15	once	TRBD1	TRBJ1-4	TGTGCCAGCGGTACTCAGGGGGCGGTTGGGGAAAAACTGTTTTTT	CASGTQGAVGEKLFF
TRBV5-1	15	few	TRBD1	TRBJ1-2	TGCGCCAGCAGCTTAGCCGTGACAGGGCTGGATGGCTACACCTTC	CASSLAVTGLDGYTF
TRBV7-6	15	-	TRBD2	TRBJ2-3	TGTGCCAGCGGACTAGCGGGGGGATACACAGATACGCAGTATTTT	CASGLAGGYTDTQYF
TRBV7-2	13	-	-	TRBJ2-2	TGTGCCAGCAGCTCCTGGACGGCCGGGGAGCTGTTTTTT	CASSSWTAGELFF
TRBV1	16	-	-	TRBJ1-4	TGCACCAGCAGCCGCCGGGGACAAGCAACTAATGAAAAACTGTTTTTT	CTSSRRGQATNEKLFF
TRBV6-1	10	-	-	TRBJ2-2	TGTGCCAGCAGGTCGAGGGAACTGTTTTTT	CASRSRELFF
TRBV29-1	15	-	-	TRBJ2-7	TGCAGCGTTGAAGCCTACCCTGGGCAGAACTACGAGCAGTACTTC	CSVEAYPGQNYEQYF
TRBV2	14	-	-	TRBJ1-2	TGTGCCAGCAGTGATCAGTTAGCTAACTATGGCTACACCTTC	CASSDQLANYGYTF
TRBV14	12	-	-	TRBJ2-7	TGTGCCAGCAGCCCCCGAGGAACAAAGCAGTACTTC	CASSPRGTKQYF